The clone carrying this T cell receptor (beta chain) was detected once. The data originate from a study of blood T cell repertoires in COVID-19. Germline loops: CDR1 MGHRA, CDR2 YSYEKL. The trim removed 5 bases at V and 3 bases at J, leaving 11 bases unmatched. This CDR3 is 17 amino acids long. Method: immunoSEQ multiplex PCR; TCRdb's copy keeps in-frame clones and lacks some. The sample shows about 370,000 clones, around 89% of them seen only once. The chain is built from TRBV4-1 and TRBJ2-1, with 9 nucleotides matching TRBD2. This sequence was found in a man aged 18 to 30 who had recovered from COVID-19. The sample was PBMCs or T cells enriched from blood (not recorded which). The CDR3 loop reads CASSVHSGRVIYNEQFF. The CDR3, as DNA: TGCGCCAGCAGCGTCCATAGCGGGAGAGTAATCTACAATGAGCAGTTCTTC.